This is a list of T cell receptor beta chains from one sample in a study of T cell responses to AZD1222 COVID-19 vaccine. This table comes from immunoSEQ multiplex PCR, and its TCRdb copy is limited to in-frame clones, with some not included. This table holds 25,000 to 35,000 clones, around 90% found once. Sample: peripheral blood, taken on day 0 of AZD1222 vaccination. The receptors were sampled from an adult in good health. The CDR3 runs from the conserved cysteine through the conserved F or W. D genes are given only for firm matches. Clone sizes are given selectively: once, few, many, or a class where the clone is expanded.

clone size,D gene,J gene,V gene,CDR3 protein,CDR3 DNA
once,TRBD2,TRBJ2-5,TRBV4-1,CASSQASAGGETQYF,TGCGCCAGCAGCCAAGCATCAGCGGGAGGAGAGACCCAGTACTTC
.,.,TRBJ2-7,TRBV6-5,CASSRHSYEQYF,TGTGCCAGCAGCCGGCACTCCTACGAGCAGTACTTC
.,TRBD2,TRBJ2-1,TRBV10-3,CASGTRGNERQFF,TGTGCCAGCGGGACTAGGGGAAATGAGCGGCAGTTCTTC
.,.,TRBJ2-7,TRBV6-5,CASRRAAGSSYEQYF,TGTGCCAGCAGGAGAGCGGCCGGGAGCTCCTACGAGCAGTACTTC
.,.,TRBJ1-3,TRBV3-1/TRBV3-2,CASSQEYAVLSGNTIYF,TGTGCCAGCAGCCAAGAATACGCAGTCCTTTCTGGAAACACCATATATTTT
.,TRBD1,TRBJ1-6,TRBV20-1,CSASQGARNSPLHF,TGCAGTGCTAGTCAGGGGGCGAGGAATTCACCCCTCCACTTT
once,.,TRBJ2-2,TRBV4-3,CASSLGTSRTGELFF,TGCGCCAGCAGCCTAGGGACATCCCGCACCGGGGAGCTGTTTTTT
.,.,TRBJ2-2,TRBV19,CASSTTGAAGELFF,TGTGCCAGTAGTACCACCGGGGCGGCGGGGGAGCTGTTTTTT
once,TRBD1,TRBJ1-2,TRBV27,CASSRQGRNYGYTF,TGTGCCAGCAGTCGACAGGGGAGGAACTATGGCTACACCTTC
.,.,TRBJ1-1,TRBV28,CASSLHRQNTEAFF,TGTGCCAGCAGTTTACACAGACAAAACACTGAAGCTTTCTTT
.,TRBD2,TRBJ2-7,TRBV5-1,CASSSTSGRALAYEQYF,TGCGCCAGCAGCTCGACTAGCGGGAGGGCCTTGGCCTACGAGCAGTACTTC
.,TRBD2,TRBJ2-3,TRBV7-2,CASSLEPGGSTDTQYF,TGTGCCAGCAGCCTGGAGCCGGGGGGAAGCACAGATACGCAGTATTTT
.,.,TRBJ1-5,TRBV24-1,CATLDPGEQPQHF,TGTGCCACCCTGGACCCCGGGGAACAGCCCCAGCATTTT
.,.,TRBJ1-4,TRBV27,CASSSLLPSQREKLFF,TGTGCCAGCAGTTCCTTATTGCCCTCTCAACGTGAAAAACTGTTTTTT
.,.,TRBJ1-1,TRBV27,CASSPERVDTEAFF,TGTGCCAGCAGCCCTGAGAGGGTTGACACTGAAGCTTTCTTT
.,.,TRBJ1-2,TRBV5-1,CASSLARQGSRYGYTF,TGCGCCAGCAGCTTGGCCCGGCAGGGAAGTCGGTATGGCTACACCTTC
.,TRBD1,TRBJ2-7,TRBV18,CASSGGQVSYEQYF,TGTGCCAGCTCAGGGGGACAGGTCTCCTACGAGCAGTACTTC
once,TRBD2,TRBJ2-1,TRBV5-1,CASSWTSGRADVSYNEQFF,TGCGCCAGCAGCTGGACTAGCGGGAGGGCCGACGTCTCCTACAATGAGCAGTTCTTC